The rows below give T cell receptor beta chains drawn from one sample of a study of OX40 agonist ivuxolimab in advanced cancers. This table comes from immunoSEQ multiplex PCR, and its TCRdb copy is limited to in-frame clones, with some not included. The data contain approximately 73,000 clones, roughly 90% of them singletons. The input for sequencing was CD4+ or CD8+ T cells sorted from blood, taken in a trial of the OX40 agonist ivuxolimab. These receptors all stem from an adult with an advanced solid tumor such as melanoma, head and neck, liver or kidney cancer. Each CDR3 is given with its conserved first and last residue. Each record gives: D gene, V gene, J gene, clone size, CDR3 protein, CDR3 DNA. The D gene is left open where the match is weak. Expanded clones get a size class; other rows say once, few or many, or leave the size out.

TRBD2,TRBV19,TRBJ2-3,-,CASSIVSGGVADTQYF,TGTGCCAGTAGTATCGTGAGCGGGGGGGTTGCAGATACGCAGTATTTT
-,TRBV28,TRBJ2-2,once,CASRPRGRSETGELFF,TGTGCCAGCAGGCCCCGAGGTAGATCGGAGACCGGGGAGCTGTTTTTT
-,TRBV10-1,TRBJ2-2,-,CASSTDREGTGELFF,TGCGCCAGCAGTACCGACAGGGAGGGCACCGGGGAGCTGTTTTTT
TRBD1,TRBV27,TRBJ1-2,-,CASSLSGTDGYGYTF,TGTGCCAGCAGTTTATCGGGGACAGACGGCTATGGCTACACCTTC
TRBD1,TRBV2,TRBJ2-3,-,CASRPGQGGDTQYF,TGTGCCAGCAGACCGGGACAGGGAGGAGATACGCAGTATTTT
-,TRBV9,TRBJ1-2,-,CASSAQGYGYTF,TGTGCCAGCAGCGCACAGGGCTATGGCTACACCTTC
-,TRBV30,TRBJ1-2,once,CAWSVELAIAGPNYGYTF,TGTGCCTGGAGTGTAGAGTTGGCTATCGCAGGACCCAACTATGGCTACACCTTC
-,TRBV29-1,TRBJ1-2,-,CSVQDSNYGYTF,TGCAGCGTACAGGACAGTAACTATGGCTACACCTTC
TRBD1,TRBV30,TRBJ1-4,-,CAWSQPGQRHHELFF,TGTGCCTGGAGTCAACCGGGACAGAGGCATCATGAACTGTTTTTT
-,TRBV19,TRBJ1-5,-,CASSRTVNQPQHF,TGTGCCAGTAGTAGGACAGTTAATCAGCCCCAGCATTTT
-,TRBV5-1,TRBJ2-1,-,CASSLWTDRGEQFF,TGCGCCAGCAGCTTGTGGACTGATCGAGGTGAGCAGTTCTTC
TRBD1,TRBV28,TRBJ2-1,few,CASRTGDRPYNEQFF,TGTGCCAGTCGGACCGGGGACAGGCCTTACAATGAGCAGTTCTTC
TRBD2,TRBV7-2,TRBJ2-5,-,CASSLGPSGGGQETQYF,TGTGCCAGCAGCTTAGGGCCTAGCGGGGGGGGTCAAGAGACCCAGTACTTC
-,TRBV2,TRBJ2-5,-,CASSAIQFGETQYF,TGTGCCAGCAGCGCTATACAATTCGGGGAGACCCAGTACTTC
-,TRBV5-4,TRBJ1-2,-,CASSQGTNYGYTF,TGTGCCAGCAGCCAGGGTACTAACTATGGCTACACCTTC
-,TRBV19,TRBJ1-6,-,CASSIQGRTSPLHF,TGTGCCAGTAGTATACAGGGAAGAACTTCACCCCTCCACTTT
-,TRBV6-5,TRBJ1-5,-,CASSLEATQPQHF,TGTGCCAGCAGTTTAGAGGCAACTCAGCCCCAGCATTTT
TRBD1,TRBV5-6,TRBJ1-2,-,CASSRDREGGYTF,TGTGCCAGCAGCCGGGACAGGGAGGGAGGCTACACCTTC
-,TRBV30,TRBJ2-5,once,CAWSPQLIKETQYF,TGTGCCTGGAGCCCCCAACTTATTAAAGAGACCCAGTACTTC
TRBD1,TRBV5-1,TRBJ1-1,-,CASSWGTGGTEAFF,TGCGCCAGCAGCTGGGGGACAGGGGGCACTGAAGCTTTCTTT
TRBD1,TRBV7-3,TRBJ1-4,-,CASSSGQTNEKLFF,TGTGCCAGCAGCTCGGGACAGACTAATGAAAAACTGTTTTTT
-,TRBV7-9,TRBJ2-2,-,CASSQEFGRTGELFF,TGCGCCAGCAGCCAAGAATTCGGCAGGACCGGGGAGCTGTTTTTT
-,TRBV5-5,TRBJ1-1,-,CASSLGTVAEAFF,TGTGCCAGCAGCTTGGGGACAGTGGCTGAAGCTTTCTTT
-,TRBV9,TRBJ2-3,few,CASSVVVTGGDTQYF,TGTGCCAGCAGCGTAGTTGTGACAGGCGGGGATACGCAGTATTTT
TRBD2,TRBV4-3,TRBJ2-5,-,CASSQDQAAGGRGETQYF,TGCGCCAGCAGCCAAGATCAGGCGGCGGGGGGCCGGGGAGAGACCCAGTACTTC
-,TRBV28,TRBJ2-2,-,CASSLPTGLYGGELFF,TGTGCCAGCAGTCTTCCCACAGGCCTCTATGGCGGGGAGCTGTTTTTT
-,TRBV6-5,TRBJ2-3,-,CASSRKEGTDTQYF,TGTGCCAGCAGCCGCAAGGAGGGCACAGATACGCAGTATTTT
TRBD1,TRBV9,TRBJ1-3,-,CASSVAGGGAFGNTIYF,TGTGCCAGCAGCGTAGCAGGGGGAGGCGCGTTCGGAAACACCATATATTTT
-,TRBV27,TRBJ1-4,once,CASSLAGMEKLFF,TGTGCCAGCAGTTTAGCAGGGATGGAAAAACTGTTTTTT
TRBD1,TRBV30,TRBJ1-1,-,CAWSGGTGGAPEAFF,TGTGCCTGGAGTGGAGGGACAGGGGGCGCCCCGGAAGCTTTCTTT
-,TRBV19,TRBJ2-2,-,CASSIGLGPGELFF,TGTGCCAGTAGTATCGGGCTGGGCCCCGGGGAGCTGTTTTTT
-,TRBV29-1,TRBJ2-7,once,CSVATGTHYEQYF,TGCAGCGTTGCAACGGGAACCCACTACGAGCAGTACTTC
-,TRBV6-5,TRBJ1-2,-,CASRPGGDTDGYTF,TGTGCCAGCAGACCCGGGGGGGACACGGATGGCTACACCTTC
TRBD1,TRBV2,TRBJ2-1,once,CAFIRTGATYNEQFF,TGTGCCTTTATACGGACAGGGGCAACCTACAATGAGCAGTTCTTC
TRBD1,TRBV11-1,TRBJ2-5,-,CASSSWGDRAQETQYF,TGTGCCAGCAGCTCATGGGGGGACAGGGCCCAAGAGACCCAGTACTTC
TRBD1,TRBV6-4,TRBJ1-2,-,CASSEAGQGSGYTF,TGTGCCAGCAGTGAGGCGGGACAGGGTTCTGGCTACACCTTC
-,TRBV21-1,TRBJ2-5,-,CASSISPKESDQETQYF,TGTGCCAGCAGCATATCCCCGAAGGAGTCAGATCAAGAGACCCAGTACTTC
-,TRBV28,TRBJ1-2,-,CASTARQGGALFRGYTF,TGTGCCAGCACCGCCCGACAAGGAGGGGCACTATTTCGTGGCTACACCTTC
-,TRBV7-9,TRBJ2-1,-,CASSLSGGRNEQFF,TGTGCCAGCAGCTTATCGGGGGGCAGAAATGAGCAGTTCTTC
-,TRBV5-4,TRBJ2-7,-,CASSPVGQSYEQYF,TGTGCCAGCAGCCCGGTTGGACAGTCCTACGAGCAGTACTTC
TRBD1,TRBV10-3,TRBJ2-7,few,CAISGGQSSYEQYF,TGTGCCATCAGTGGGGGACAGTCCTCCTACGAGCAGTACTTC
-,TRBV2,TRBJ1-5,-,CASSEGHDRRPQHF,TGTGCCAGCAGTGAAGGGCACGATAGGAGGCCCCAGCATTTT
-,TRBV7-9,TRBJ1-2,-,CASSLDHDGSRYGYTF,TGTGCCAGCAGCTTAGATCATGACGGGTCTAGATATGGCTACACCTTC
-,TRBV28,TRBJ2-1,-,CASIRTAYNEQFF,TGTGCCAGCATCCGGACAGCCTACAATGAGCAGTTCTTC
TRBD1,TRBV5-4,TRBJ1-2,-,CASSSRTGGNYGYTF,TGTGCCAGCAGCTCCAGGACAGGGGGCAACTATGGCTACACCTTC
-,TRBV5-1,TRBJ1-1,-,CASSLVLGKLTEAFF,TGCGCCAGCAGCTTGGTTCTCGGAAAACTAACTGAAGCTTTCTTT
-,TRBV4-1,TRBJ2-1,-,CASSQEIRDNEQFF,TGCGCCAGCAGCCAAGAAATTAGGGACAATGAGCAGTTCTTC
-,TRBV28,TRBJ1-2,-,CASSHGRDYGYTF,TGTGCCAGCAGCCACGGACGGGACTATGGCTACACCTTC
-,TRBV5-1,TRBJ2-1,few,CASSLLQGLGNEQFF,TGCGCCAGCAGCTTGTTGCAGGGGCTTGGAAATGAGCAGTTCTTC
TRBD2,TRBV10-3,TRBJ2-5,once,CAISQSTSGVEQYF,TGTGCCATCAGCCAATCGACTAGCGGGGTTGAGCAGTACTTC
TRBD1,TRBV4-3,TRBJ2-3,-,CASSPGQGDTDTQYF,TGCGCCAGCAGCCCCGGACAGGGTGACACAGATACGCAGTATTTT
-,TRBV29-1,TRBJ2-2,-,CSVEGRTGELFF,TGCAGCGTTGAGGGAAGGACCGGGGAGCTGTTTTTT
-,TRBV7-2,TRBJ1-2,-,CASSPALGYTF,TGTGCCAGCAGCCCCGCTCTGGGCTACACCTTC
-,TRBV5-4,TRBJ1-3,-,CASSLDQSSGNTIYF,TGTGCCAGCAGCTTAGACCAGAGCTCTGGAAACACCATATATTTT